The 2 T cell receptor beta chains below were found in one sample sequenced in a study of neoadjuvant nivolumab and ipilimumab in lung cancer. Generated by immunoSEQ multiplex PCR, the TCRdb table keeps only in-frame clones and is missing some. This table holds more than 40,000 clones, around nine tenths found once. The starting material was blood, obtained before neoadjuvant nivolumab, alone or with ipilimumab. Every receptor here comes from an adult with non-small cell lung cancer. Some clones in this sample may be carry-over from other donors' samples.

The V and J genes are TRBV9 and TRBJ2-5, with TRBD2 identical over 8 bases. The ends lost 0 bases at V and 2 bases at J; junction bases unmatched: 9. Germline V gene lookup returns CDR1 SGDLS and CDR2 YYNGEE. The CDR3 has 17 residues. CDR3 sequence reads: CASSVASAGGSQETQYF. CDR3 nucleotide sequence: TGTGCCAGCAGCGTAGCTTCGGCGGGAGGTTCTCAAGAGACCCAGTACTTC. The full variable domain, its missing parts supplied by reference TRBV9 and TRBJ2-5, is DSGVTQTPKHLITATGQRVTLRCSPRSGDLSVYWYQQSLDQGLQFLIQYYNGEERAKGNILERFSAQQFPDLHSELNLSSLELGDSALYFCASSVASAGGSQETQYFGPGTRLLVL.

V usage is TRBV29-1 and J usage is TRBJ2-1, with 12 bases lining up with TRBD2. The length of the CDR3 is 14 residues. V gave up 8 bases and J gave up 9 bases; unmatched junction bases: 11. Germline V CDR1 and CDR2: SQVTM, ANQGSEA. CDR3 sequence: CSTVLAGGRGEQFF. CDR3 sequence (DNA): TGCAGCACCGTACTAGCGGGAGGCCGGGGTGAGCAGTTCTTC.